This T cell receptor (beta chain) was captured by sequencing in a study of human T cells and chemical hapten exposure. This clonotype was found many times. V dropped 1 base and J dropped 4 bases, with 9 bases sitting between them. CDR1 and CDR2 from the germline V gene are SGHDT and YYEEEE. The CDR3 is made up of 14 amino acids. Regarding time point: pre-sensitization, week 0. Regarding treatment: therapeutic diphenylcyclopropenone sensitization with weekly scalp DPC. TCRdb recomputed calls from the RACE reads with MiXCR, one row per CDR3 protein. Of 80,000 to 95,000 distinct CDR3 sequences listed, 9.6% were seen once; the top ten hold about 3.5%.

The source was whole blood, collected in connection with sensitization to the hapten diphenylcyclopropenone (DPC). V is TRBV5-6 and J is TRBJ2-1; weak D call: TRBD1 (6 bases). The source is a woman in her thirties or forties with alopecia areata. Some clones in this sample may be carry-over from other donors' samples. CDR3 amino acids: CASSLRQVYNEQFF. CDR3 in DNA: TGTGCCAGCAGCTTGAGACAGGTGTACAATGAGCAGTTCTTC. Filled out from reference TRBV5-6 and TRBJ2-1, the complete variable domain reads DAGVTQSPTHLIKTRGQQVTLRCSPKSGHDTVSWYQQALGQGPQFIFQYYEEEERQRGNFPDRFSGHQFPNYSSELNVNALLLGDSALYLCASSLRQVYNEQFFGPGTRLTVL.